Listed here is a single T cell receptor beta chain. This record comes from a study of blood T cell repertoires in COVID-19. After removal of 5 bases from V and 8 bases from J, the junction contained 5 bases not matched to a gene. The CDR3 has 13 amino acids. Using immunoSEQ multiplex PCR, the repertoire was profiled, and TCRdb retains in-frame clones only, with some absent. The profile covers a few hundred thousand clones, with 70% to 90% appearing a single time and over 1.5% taken by the ten largest. The sample was PBMCs or T cells enriched from blood (not recorded which). This sequence originates from a woman aged 45-65 years who had recovered from COVID-19. The chain links TRBV12-3 or TRBV12-4 to TRBJ1-4, with 7 nucleotides matching TRBD1. CDR3 loop: CASSIGGREKLFF. CDR3 in DNA: TGTGCCAGCAGTATAGGGGGCCGGGAAAAACTGTTTTTT.